This TCR beta chain was recorded in a study of blood T cell repertoires in COVID-19. Categorization into cohorts depended on clinical history that participants reported. Before being deemed recovered, Cohort 3 donors had two negative PCRs, clearance, or symptom resolution. Germline values: CDR1 SGDLS, CDR2 YYNGEE. This CDR3 has 16 amino acids. V shed 4 bases and J 4 bases; nucleotides not matched to a gene: 12. In the original processing: By means of reference gene primer amplification, nucleated cell counts were estimated. Clones were read by immunoSEQ multiplex PCR, and TCRdb kept only the in-frame ones, dropping some. V, J and clone size are taken as reported in that table, and D and trimming were inferred from the DNA itself. The sample has some 180,000 clones, roughly 85% seen once.

Sequenced material: PBMCs or T cells enriched from blood (not recorded which). The J gene is TRBJ2-5, the V gene TRBV9; 8 bases are a match to TRBD2. The origin of this receptor is a man aged 40-49 years who had recovered from COVID-19. The CDR3 region is CASSSARGGRGETQYF. Written as DNA, the CDR3 is TGTGCCAGCAGCTCGGCCCGGGGGGGGCGCGGAGAGACCCAGTACTTC.